This is a list of T cell receptor beta chains from one sample in a study of vaccination effects on CD4 cells after COVID-19. Using immunoSEQ multiplex PCR, the repertoire was profiled, and TCRdb retains in-frame clones only, with some absent. The data hold about 37,000 clones, with 65% to 85% observed a single time. No antigen is known for these receptors. Sequencing used CD4+ T cells from PBMCs cultured without peptide, obtained before COVID-19 vaccination. The receptors were sampled from a human donor who received a COVID-19 vaccine. CDR3s include the opening cysteine and the closing phenylalanine or tryptophan. A D gene is named only where the DNA matches it firmly.

TRBV4-2	TRBJ1-2	NA	CASSQERGGGGYTF
TRBV28	TRBJ2-3	TRBD2	CASSSAAGGRDTQYF
TRBV14	TRBJ1-4	NA	CASSRDPQITEKLFF
TRBV27	TRBJ1-1	NA	CASSLQGRNTEAFF
TRBV6-2/TRBV6-3	TRBJ2-7	NA	CASSYGAPYEQYF
TRBV7-9	TRBJ2-3	NA	CASSLLLSRPSDTQYF
TRBV2	TRBJ2-5	TRBD1	CASTLPGQTKETQYF
TRBV5-5	TRBJ2-5	NA	CASSLVRGTPQETQYF
TRBV7-2	TRBJ2-1	TRBD2	CASSLASGDSNEQFF
TRBV5-1	TRBJ2-3	TRBD2	CASSFLAGVRDTQYF
TRBV18	TRBJ1-4	NA	CASSPYQSEKLFF
TRBV19	TRBJ2-6	TRBD2	CASRPGGGPGANVLTF
TRBV7-2	TRBJ2-7	TRBD1	CASSLSGQAWYEQYF
TRBV7-7	TRBJ2-5	NA	CASSLPGVETQYF
TRBV12-5	TRBJ2-6	NA	CASGLESLNSGANVLTF
TRBV30	TRBJ2-5	TRBD1	CASARDRQETQYF
TRBV7-2	TRBJ2-7	NA	CASSFPLYEQYF
TRBV5-1	TRBJ2-3	NA	CASSLKGGTDTQYF
TRBV29-1	TRBJ1-5	NA	CSAGTGGKGNQPQHF
TRBV28	TRBJ1-5	NA	CASSSLSGGGNQPQHF
TRBV3-1/TRBV3-2	TRBJ2-3	TRBD2	CASSPLAGGGTDTQYF
TRBV28	TRBJ2-3	NA	CASSLSGSRNTQYF
TRBV5-8	TRBJ2-3	NA	CASDSRTGTGDTQYF
TRBV4-2	TRBJ1-4	NA	CASSQVLNEKLFF
TRBV16	TRBJ1-2	NA	CASSLWTANYGYTF
TRBV6-2/TRBV6-3	TRBJ2-5	TRBD1	CASSYGGQPETQYF
TRBV5-1	TRBJ2-7	TRBD1	CASSLGTGFYEQYF
TRBV4-2	TRBJ1-2	NA	CASSQDLLAANYGYTF
TRBV21-1	TRBJ1-5	NA	CASSRREYSNQPQHF
TRBV5-1	TRBJ1-3	NA	CASSPAGVTGNTIYF
TRBV7-8	TRBJ2-4	NA	CASSSEALAKNIQYF
TRBV18	TRBJ2-7	TRBD1	CASSPGGSYEQYF
TRBV5-4	TRBJ2-5	TRBD2	CASSLRLAGGLETQYF
TRBV5-8	TRBJ1-2	TRBD1	CASSASGTGVPGYTF
TRBV6-5	TRBJ2-2	NA	CASRLTSTGELFF
TRBV5-1	TRBJ2-7	NA	CASSLWWEGDEQYF
TRBV6-5	TRBJ1-4	NA	CASRQGNEKLFF
TRBV7-2	TRBJ2-5	NA	CASSLGTTKETQYF
TRBV19	TRBJ2-2	NA	CASSEGGTGELFF
TRBV12-3/TRBV12-4	TRBJ1-6	NA	CASSLTYSPLHF
TRBV12-3/TRBV12-4	TRBJ1-3	NA	CAGRGAGNTIYF
TRBV15	TRBJ2-3	NA	CATSRDTGARTDTQYF
TRBV7-8	TRBJ1-5	NA	CASSLVGDQPQHF
TRBV4-2	TRBJ1-5	NA	CASSQYGGNSNQPQHF
TRBV2	TRBJ2-7	NA	CASSEGVGSSYEQYF
TRBV6-1	TRBJ1-5	NA	CASSELKDQPQHF
TRBV11-3	TRBJ2-1	TRBD2	CASSLGAGGRIEQFF
TRBV9	TRBJ2-1	NA	CASSPQSSYNEQFF
TRBV6-5	TRBJ1-2	TRBD1	CASSYTDRGFYGYTF
TRBV9	TRBJ1-6	NA	CASSAGGDSYNSPLHF
TRBV19	TRBJ1-5	TRBD1	CASSPRGQGGAGGNQPQHF
TRBV12-3/TRBV12-4	TRBJ2-7	TRBD2	CASRFSGSYEQYF
TRBV6-5	TRBJ1-1	NA	CASRDGTEAFF
TRBV4-2	TRBJ1-4	NA	CASSQDKTGYEKLFF
TRBV6-5	TRBJ2-1	NA	CASSHGTEQFF
TRBV30	TRBJ1-3	TRBD1	CAWALGTGAGNTIYF
TRBV15	TRBJ2-7	NA	CATSRDPSQYEQYF
TRBV6-5	TRBJ1-2	TRBD1	CASNDRGGGYTF